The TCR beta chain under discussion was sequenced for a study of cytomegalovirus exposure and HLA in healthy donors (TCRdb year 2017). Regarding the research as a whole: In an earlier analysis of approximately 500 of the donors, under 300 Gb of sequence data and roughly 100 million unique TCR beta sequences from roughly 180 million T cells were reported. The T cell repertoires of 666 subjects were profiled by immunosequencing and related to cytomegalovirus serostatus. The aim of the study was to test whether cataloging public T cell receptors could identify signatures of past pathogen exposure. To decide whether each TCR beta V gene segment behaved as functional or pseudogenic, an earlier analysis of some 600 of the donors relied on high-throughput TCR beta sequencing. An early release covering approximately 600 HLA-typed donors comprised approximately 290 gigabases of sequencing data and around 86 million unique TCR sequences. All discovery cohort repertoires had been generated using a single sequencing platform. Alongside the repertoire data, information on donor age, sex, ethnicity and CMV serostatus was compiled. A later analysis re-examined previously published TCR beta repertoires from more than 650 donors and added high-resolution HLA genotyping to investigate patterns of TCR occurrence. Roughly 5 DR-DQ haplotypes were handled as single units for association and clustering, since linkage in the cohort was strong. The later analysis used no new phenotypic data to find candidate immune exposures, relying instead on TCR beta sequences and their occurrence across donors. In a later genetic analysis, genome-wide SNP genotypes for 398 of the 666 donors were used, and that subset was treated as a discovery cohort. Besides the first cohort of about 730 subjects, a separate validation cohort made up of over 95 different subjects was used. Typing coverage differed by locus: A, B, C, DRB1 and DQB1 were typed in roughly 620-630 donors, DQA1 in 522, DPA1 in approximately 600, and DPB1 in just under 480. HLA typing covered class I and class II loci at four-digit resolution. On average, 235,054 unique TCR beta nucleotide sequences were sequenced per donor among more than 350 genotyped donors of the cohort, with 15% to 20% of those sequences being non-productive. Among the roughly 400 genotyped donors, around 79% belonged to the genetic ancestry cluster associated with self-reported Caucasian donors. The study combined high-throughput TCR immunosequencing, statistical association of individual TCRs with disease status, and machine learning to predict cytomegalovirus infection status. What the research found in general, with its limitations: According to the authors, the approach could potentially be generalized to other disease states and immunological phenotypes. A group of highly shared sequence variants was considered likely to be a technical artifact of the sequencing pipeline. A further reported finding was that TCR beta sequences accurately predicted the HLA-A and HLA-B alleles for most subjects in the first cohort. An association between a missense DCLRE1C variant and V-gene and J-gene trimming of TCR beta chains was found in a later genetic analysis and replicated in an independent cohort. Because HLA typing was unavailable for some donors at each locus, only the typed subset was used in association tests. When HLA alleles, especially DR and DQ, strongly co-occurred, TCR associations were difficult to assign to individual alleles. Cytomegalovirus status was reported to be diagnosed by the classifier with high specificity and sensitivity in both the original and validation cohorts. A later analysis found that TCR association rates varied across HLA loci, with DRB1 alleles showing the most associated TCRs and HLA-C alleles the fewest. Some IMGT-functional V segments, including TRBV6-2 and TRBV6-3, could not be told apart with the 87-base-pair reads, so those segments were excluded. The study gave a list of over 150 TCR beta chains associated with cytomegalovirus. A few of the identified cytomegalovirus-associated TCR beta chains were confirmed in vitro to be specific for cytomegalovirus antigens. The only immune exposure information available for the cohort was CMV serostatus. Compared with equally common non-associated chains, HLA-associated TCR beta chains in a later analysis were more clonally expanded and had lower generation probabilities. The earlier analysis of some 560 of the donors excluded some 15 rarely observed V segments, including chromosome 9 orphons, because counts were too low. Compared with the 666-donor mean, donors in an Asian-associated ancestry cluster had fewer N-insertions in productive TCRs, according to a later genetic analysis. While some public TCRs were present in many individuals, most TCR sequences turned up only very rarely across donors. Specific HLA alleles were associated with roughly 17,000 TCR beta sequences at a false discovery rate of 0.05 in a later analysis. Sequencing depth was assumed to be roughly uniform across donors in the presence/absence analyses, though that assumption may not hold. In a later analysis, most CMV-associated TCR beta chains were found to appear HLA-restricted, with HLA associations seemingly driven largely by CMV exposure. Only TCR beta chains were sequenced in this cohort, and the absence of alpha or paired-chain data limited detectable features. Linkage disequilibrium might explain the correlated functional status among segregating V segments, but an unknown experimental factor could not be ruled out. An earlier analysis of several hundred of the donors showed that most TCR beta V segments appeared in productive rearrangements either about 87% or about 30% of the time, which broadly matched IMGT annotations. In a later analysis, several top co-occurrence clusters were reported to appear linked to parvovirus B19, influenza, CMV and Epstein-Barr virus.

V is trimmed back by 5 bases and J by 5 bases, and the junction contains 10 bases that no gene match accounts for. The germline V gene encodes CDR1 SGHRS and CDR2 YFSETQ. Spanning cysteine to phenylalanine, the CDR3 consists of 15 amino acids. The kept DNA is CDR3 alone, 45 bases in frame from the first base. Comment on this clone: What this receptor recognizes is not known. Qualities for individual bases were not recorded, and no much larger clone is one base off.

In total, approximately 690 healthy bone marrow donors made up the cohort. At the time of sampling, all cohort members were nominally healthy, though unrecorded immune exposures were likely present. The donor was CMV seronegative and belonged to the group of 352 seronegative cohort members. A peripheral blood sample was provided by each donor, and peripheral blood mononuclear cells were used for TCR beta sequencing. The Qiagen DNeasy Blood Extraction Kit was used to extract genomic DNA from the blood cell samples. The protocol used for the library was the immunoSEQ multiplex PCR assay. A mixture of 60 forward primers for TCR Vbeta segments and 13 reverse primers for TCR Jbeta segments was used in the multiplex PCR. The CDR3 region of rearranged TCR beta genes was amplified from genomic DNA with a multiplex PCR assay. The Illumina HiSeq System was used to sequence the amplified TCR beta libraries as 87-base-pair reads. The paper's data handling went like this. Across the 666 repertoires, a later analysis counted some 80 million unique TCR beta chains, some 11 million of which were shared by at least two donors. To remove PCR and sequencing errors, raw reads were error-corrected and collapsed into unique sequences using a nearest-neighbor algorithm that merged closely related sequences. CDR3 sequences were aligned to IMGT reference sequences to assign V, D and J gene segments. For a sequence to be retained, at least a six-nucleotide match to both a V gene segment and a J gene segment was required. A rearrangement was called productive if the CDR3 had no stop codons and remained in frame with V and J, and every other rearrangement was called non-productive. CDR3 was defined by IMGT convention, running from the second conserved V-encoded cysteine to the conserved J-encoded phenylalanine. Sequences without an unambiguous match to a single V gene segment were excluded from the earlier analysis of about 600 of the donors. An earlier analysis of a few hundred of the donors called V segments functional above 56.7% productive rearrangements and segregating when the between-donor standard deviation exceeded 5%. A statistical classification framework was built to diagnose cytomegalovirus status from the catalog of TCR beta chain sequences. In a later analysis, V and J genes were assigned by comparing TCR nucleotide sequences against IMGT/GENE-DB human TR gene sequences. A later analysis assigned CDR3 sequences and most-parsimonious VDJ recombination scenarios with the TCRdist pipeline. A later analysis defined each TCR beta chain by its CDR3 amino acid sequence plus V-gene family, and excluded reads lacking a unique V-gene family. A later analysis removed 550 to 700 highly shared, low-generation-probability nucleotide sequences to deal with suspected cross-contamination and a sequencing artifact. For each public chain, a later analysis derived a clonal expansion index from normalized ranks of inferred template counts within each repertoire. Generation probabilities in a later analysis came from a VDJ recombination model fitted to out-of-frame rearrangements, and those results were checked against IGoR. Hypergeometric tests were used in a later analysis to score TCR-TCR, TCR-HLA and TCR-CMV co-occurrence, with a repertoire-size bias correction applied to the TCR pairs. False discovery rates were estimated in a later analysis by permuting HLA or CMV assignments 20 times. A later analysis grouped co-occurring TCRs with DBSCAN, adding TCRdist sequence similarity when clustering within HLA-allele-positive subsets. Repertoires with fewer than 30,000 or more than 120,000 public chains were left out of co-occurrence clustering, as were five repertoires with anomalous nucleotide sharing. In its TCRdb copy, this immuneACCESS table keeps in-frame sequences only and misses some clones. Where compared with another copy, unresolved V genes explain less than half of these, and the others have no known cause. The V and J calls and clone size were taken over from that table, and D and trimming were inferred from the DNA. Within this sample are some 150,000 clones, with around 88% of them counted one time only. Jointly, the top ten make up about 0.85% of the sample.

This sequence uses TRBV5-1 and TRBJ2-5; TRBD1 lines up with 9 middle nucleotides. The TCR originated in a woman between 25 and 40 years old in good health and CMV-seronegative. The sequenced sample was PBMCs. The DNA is TGCGCCAGCAGTAGACAGGGGGGGATTCCCGAGACCCAGTACTTC. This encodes CASSRQGGIPETQYF. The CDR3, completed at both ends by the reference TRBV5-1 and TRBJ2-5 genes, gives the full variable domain KAGVTQTPRYLIKTRGQQVTLSCSPISGHRSVSWYQQTPGQGLQFLFEYFSETQRNKGNFPGRFSGRQFSNSRSEMNVSTLELGDSALYLCASSRQGGIPETQYFGPGTRLLVL.